This paragraph reports one TCR beta chain. The data are from a study of blood T cell repertoires in COVID-19. Study as a whole: The United States, Italy and Spain were the sources of the acute and convalescent COVID-19 samples.

In terms of age and location, participants ranged from roughly 18 to 100 years and lived in about 25 US areas. Clinical histories supplied by participants themselves formed the basis of cohort assignment. All recovered Cohort 3 donors got two negative PCRs, got clearance, or saw symptom resolution. The method was immunoSEQ multiplex PCR; TCRdb's version includes in-frame clones alone and lacks a portion of them. Seen here are 330,000 or so clones, less than 90% observed once, and the top ten hold around 3%. Material: PBMCs or T cells enriched from blood (not recorded which). This sequence was found in a woman in her 30s who had recovered from COVID-19.

The CDR3 sequence is CASSLGDNTDTQYF. CDR3 nucleotides: TGCGCCAGCAGCTTGGGGGACAACACAGATACGCAGTATTTT. The chain combines TRBV5-1 with TRBJ2-3, with D possibly being TRBD1 (6 bases). CDR3 length: 14 amino acids. Deletions cut 0 bases from V and 2 bases from J, with 7 bases between. The germline gives CDR1 SGHRS, CDR2 YFSETQ.